These 9 T cell receptor beta chains came from one sample sequenced in a study of identical twins. TCRdb reanalysed the 5' RACE reads using MiXCR and keeps one entry per CDR3 protein. Of about 530,000 distinct CDR3 sequences listed, around 24% are singletons. These records were also assigned to another study, of yellow fever vaccine responses in identical twins.

Sequenced input: CD4+ T cells sorted from blood. These receptors were obtained from a woman between 18 and 29 years old in good health.

The chain combines TRBV12-3 or TRBV12-4 with TRBJ1-4, with D unresolved. The CDR3 covers 12 residues. Between the trimmed V and J ends, which lost 6 bases and 5 bases, there was a span of 7 bases. The CDR3 protein is CASSTENEKLFF. In DNA, the CDR3 is TGTGCCAGCAGCACAGAGAATGAAAAACTGTTTTTT.

V usage is TRBV10-3 and J usage is TRBJ1-4, with unresolved D. V gave up 10 bases and J gave up 0 bases, with 9 bases separating them. The CDR3 spans 13 residues. Per germline, CDR1 ENHRY and CDR2 SYGVKD. The DNA for the CDR3 is TGTGCCACGAGGTCTGCAACTAATGAAAAACTGTTTTTT. Translation: CATRSATNEKLFF.

This clonotype was seen at least ten times. The chain couples TRBV12-3 or TRBV12-4 to TRBJ1-1; D gene uncertain. Trimming took 5 bases from V and 3 from J, leaving 4 bases between them. There are 11 residues in the CDR3. This CDR3 reads CASSLYTEAFF. The CDR3 coding sequence is TGTGCCAGCAGTCTTTACACTGAAGCTTTCTTT.

V gene TRBV12-3 or TRBV12-4 combines with J gene TRBJ2-1; possibly TRBD1 or TRBD2 for D (5 bases each). Trimming cost V 7 bases and J 6 bases, with 16 bases left between them. CDR3 length: 14 residues. The DNA for the CDR3 is TGTGCCAGCATCCGTGGGGACGGTGGCAATGAGCAGTTCTTC. Its protein is CASIRGDGGNEQFF.

The CDR3 sequence is CASSERLAGYNEQFF. Here the CDR3 DNA reads TGTGCCAGCAGTGAACGACTAGCGGGGTACAATGAGCAGTTCTTC. The chain joins TRBV5-6 to TRBJ2-1; 11 bases match TRBD2. V was clipped by 5 bases and J by 4 bases; unmatched bases: 5. The CDR3 has 15 residues. CDR1 SGHDT and CDR2 YYEEEE come from the germline V gene.

This chain uses TRBV19 with TRBJ2-7; possibly TRBD2 for D (5 bases). V lost 3 bases to trimming and J lost 7 bases, with 16 bases between them. The CDR3 sequence is 14 residues long. Per germline, CDR1 LNHDA and CDR2 SQIVND (reference sequence). The DNA for the CDR3 is TGTGCCAGTAGTATGGAAGGTGGAGGTTGGGAGCAGTACTTC. It encodes CASSMEGGGWEQYF.

This chain uses TRBV19 with TRBJ2-3; 9 bases line up with TRBD1. The germline V gene encodes CDR1 LNHDA and CDR2 SQIVND (reference sequence). This CDR3 has 14 residues. Trimming took 4 bases from V and 4 from J; bases not matched to a gene: 3. The CDR3 DNA reads as TGTGCCAGTAGTAGCACAGGGGGCTCAGATACGCAGTATTTT. Its translation is CASSSTGGSDTQYF.

This chain connects TRBV2 to TRBJ1-1; D unclear. V was cut by 4 bases and J by 4 bases, with 7 bases left in between. Germline loops: CDR1 SNHLY, CDR2 FYNNEI. The CDR3 spans 12 residues. CDR3 DNA sequence: TGTGCCAGCAGTGTTCTTAGCACTGAAGCTTTCTTT. It translates to CASSVLSTEAFF. The full variable domain, in which reference TRBV2 and TRBJ1-1 provide the parts outside the CDR3, is EPEVTQTPSHQVTQMGQEVILRCVPISNHLYFYWYRQILGQKVEFLVSFYNNEISEKSEIFDDQFSVERPDGSNFTLKIRSTKLEDSAMYFCASSVLSTEAFFGQGTRLTVV.

The gene calls are TRBV28 and TRBJ2-2; 7 bases map to TRBD2. The CDR3 runs 15 residues. The ends lost 7 bases at V and 1 base at J; junction bases unmatched: 6. Germline CDR1 is MDHEN and CDR2 is SYDVKM. The CDR3 loop reads CASTPAGRNTGELFF. DNA of the CDR3: TGTGCCAGCACCCCAGCGGGGCGGAACACCGGGGAGCTGTTTTTT.